A selection of T cell receptor beta chains follows, all from one sample in a study of persistence of HIV-infected CD4 T cells. These receptors' targets are unknown. Sequenced by immunoSEQ multiplex PCR; TCRdb stores in-frame clones only, minus some. Here the sample spans tens of thousands of clones, approximately 91% being singletons. Material: CD4+ T cells sorted from PBMCs after roughly 17-hour stimulation, obtained from a patient who received antiretroviral therapy. The receptors come from an adult man with HIV who was CMV-seropositive. Each CDR3 is given with its conserved first and last residue. D genes are given only for firm matches. Where a row states a size, it is once, few, many or the class of an expanded clone; other rows omit it.

TRBJ2-3,NA,TRBV7-9,NA,TGTGCCAGCAGCCCAGGACTTAACACAGATACGCAGTATTTT,CASSPGLNTDTQYF
TRBJ1-1,NA,TRBV12-5,TRBD1,TGTGCTAGTGGTCACCCGGGACAGTCTACGATGAACACTGAAGCTTTCTTT,CASGHPGQSTMNTEAFF
TRBJ1-2,once,TRBV3-1/TRBV3-2,TRBD1,TGTGCCAGCAGCCAAGGTACGACAGGGGTGAACTATGGCTACACCTTC,CASSQGTTGVNYGYTF
TRBJ2-1,NA,TRBV11-1,NA,TGTGCCAGCAGGTACGGGGGACCCTACAATGAGCAGTTCTTC,CASRYGGPYNEQFF
TRBJ1-2,NA,TRBV5-4,NA,TGTGCCAGCAGCTTGGCCAGCCTTAACTATGGCTACACCTTC,CASSLASLNYGYTF
TRBJ1-6,NA,TRBV5-1,TRBD1,TGCGCCAGCAGCTCAAGGACAGGGGATTATAATTCACCCCTCCACTTT,CASSSRTGDYNSPLHF
TRBJ2-7,NA,TRBV4-2,NA,TGTGCCAGCAGCCAACCAACGCGGGGCTACGAGCAGTACTTC,CASSQPTRGYEQYF
TRBJ2-7,NA,TRBV10-2,NA,TGCGCCAGCAGTGAGTCTGAGTCTAGCAGCGAGCAGTACTTC,CASSESESSSEQYF
TRBJ2-2,NA,TRBV19,TRBD2,TGTGCCAGTACCTCTCCCGGTCGGGTCGGGGGGAAGCCCGGGGAGCTGTTTTTT,CASTSPGRVGGKPGELFF
TRBJ1-1,NA,TRBV10-3,NA,TGTGCCATCAGTGAGAGGGCAGCGAACACTGAAGCTTTCTTT,CAISERAANTEAFF
TRBJ1-1,NA,TRBV5-5,NA,TGTGCCAGCAGCTTCGGTCCTAACACTGAAGCTTTCTTT,CASSFGPNTEAFF
TRBJ2-1,NA,TRBV9,NA,TGTGCCAGCAGCCCCCCCTACTCCACCTCGTACAATGAGCAGTTCTTC,CASSPPYSTSYNEQFF
TRBJ1-3,NA,TRBV11-2,TRBD1,TGTGCCAGCAGCGGACAGGTCGGAAACACCATATATTTT,CASSGQVGNTIYF
TRBJ2-3,NA,TRBV18,TRBD2,TGTGCCAGCTCACCCCCGGGACTAGCGGGAGGCACAGATACGCAGTATTTT,CASSPPGLAGGTDTQYF